The rows below give T cell receptor beta chains drawn from one sample of a study of T cells in Graves' hyperthyroidism and ophthalmopathy. Via MiXCR, TCRdb re-called the multiplex PCR reads, giving one row per CDR3 protein. Among more than 450,000 distinct CDR3 sequences listed, just under 20% were seen once. Specimen: blood. These receptors all come from a man aged 40-50 years with Graves' ophthalmopathy. Each CDR3 is given with its conserved first and last residue. D genes are given only for firm matches. Expanded clones get a size class; other rows say once, few or many, or leave the size out.

D	size	V	J	DNA	CDR3
-	-	TRBV18	TRBJ2-7	TGTGCCAGCTCACGGGCCAGGGGGGGATACGAGCAGTACTTC	CASSRARGGYEQYF
-	many	TRBV3-1	TRBJ1-1	TGTGCCAGACTTCTTCTGTTGGGCGGCACTGAAGCTTTCTTT	CARLLLLGGTEAFF
TRBD2	-	TRBV19	TRBJ2-1	TGTGCCAGTAGTCCCCCGAGTAGCGGGACGGTTGAGCAGTTCTTC	CASSPPSSGTVEQFF
-	few	TRBV20-1	TRBJ2-1	TGCAGTGCTTCTCGGGGGTTCGGCAATGAGCAGTTCTTC	CSASRGFGNEQFF
TRBD1	-	TRBV24-1	TRBJ1-1	TGTGCCACCAGTGAAGGACAGGGGCTCGCTTTCTTT	CATSEGQGLAFF
-	many	TRBV5-1	TRBJ2-2	TGCGCCAGCAGCTACAGGGCTACCGGGGAGCTGTTTTTT	CASSYRATGELFF
-	-	TRBV7-9	TRBJ2-4	TGTGCCAGCAGCACCCCAGGCATTCATTACTTC	CASSTPGIHYF
TRBD2	few	TRBV7-9	TRBJ2-5	TGTGCCAGCAGCTTCCAAGCGGGGGGGAAAGAGACCCAGTACTTC	CASSFQAGGKETQYF
TRBD1	many	TRBV7-9	TRBJ2-1	TGTGCCAGCAGCTTAGGGACAGGGCTCAATGAGCAGTTCTTC	CASSLGTGLNEQFF
-	-	TRBV6-4	TRBJ2-3	TGTGCCAGCAGTGACCAGGGAAGGGATACGCAGTATTTT	CASSDQGRDTQYF
TRBD1	many	TRBV10-3	TRBJ1-1	TGTGCCATCAGTCAGATGACAGGGCGTAACACTGAAGCTTTCTTT	CAISQMTGRNTEAFF
TRBD2	many	TRBV7-2	TRBJ2-1	TGTGCCAGCAGCACGGGACTAGGGAATGAGCAGTTCTTC	CASSTGLGNEQFF
TRBD1	few	TRBV15	TRBJ1-2	TGTGCCACCAGCAGAGATCGACAGGGGGCTCAGGGCTACACCTTC	CATSRDRQGAQGYTF
TRBD2	-	TRBV5-1	TRBJ2-1	TGCGCCAGCAGCCAAGGACTAGCGGGGAGCCATGAGCAGTTCTTC	CASSQGLAGSHEQFF
-	-	TRBV10-3	TRBJ2-1	TGTGCCACCTCGACGGACTCCTACAATGAGCAGTTCTTC	CATSTDSYNEQFF
-	many	TRBV14	TRBJ2-3	TGTGCCAGCAGCCGTCCTCGGTCGACAGATACGCAGTATTTT	CASSRPRSTDTQYF
TRBD2	many	TRBV28	TRBJ2-1	TGTGCCAGCAGTTTTCCCGGACTAGCGGGACAGGAGCAGTTCTTC	CASSFPGLAGQEQFF
-	-	TRBV20-1	TRBJ1-2	TGCAGTGCTAGGACCGGCTACGGGGGCTACACCTTC	CSARTGYGGYTF
-	-	TRBV19	TRBJ2-5	TGTGCCACTCAGGAACAGGGTAGGCAAGAGACCCAGTACTTC	CATQEQGRQETQYF
TRBD2	many	TRBV7-2	TRBJ2-3	TGTGCCAGCAGCCCAAAGACTAGCGGGGTCAAAGATACGCAGTATTTT	CASSPKTSGVKDTQYF
-	few	TRBV27	TRBJ1-4	TGTGCCAGCAGCCGAACAGGGCTTGTCGGGGCAACTAATGAAAAACTGTTTTTT	CASSRTGLVGATNEKLFF
-	many	TRBV7-2	TRBJ1-5	TGTGCCAGCAGCCCGACAGGTCCTAATCAGCCCCAGCATTTT	CASSPTGPNQPQHF
TRBD1	many	TRBV3-1	TRBJ1-3	TGTGCCAGCAGGGGGACAGGTGTTGGAAACACCATATATTTT	CASRGTGVGNTIYF
-	many	TRBV6-1	TRBJ1-6	TGTGCCAGCAGAGACGGACAGCCTAATTCACCCCTCCACTTT	CASRDGQPNSPLHF
-	-	TRBV9	TRBJ1-3	TGTGCCAGCAGCGTTCCGGACAATGGAAACACCATATATTTT	CASSVPDNGNTIYF
-	-	TRBV6-4	TRBJ1-5	TGTGCCAGCAGTAGGGGCCTCCAGTATAGCAATCAGCCCCAGCATTTT	CASSRGLQYSNQPQHF
-	-	TRBV20-1	TRBJ2-2	TGCAGTGTTGGGGGCGTTTCGAACACCGGGGAGCTGTTTTTT	CSVGGVSNTGELFF
TRBD1	many	TRBV20-1	TRBJ2-5	TGCAGTGCTAGTAAGCTAGTCGGACAGGTGCGAGAGACCCAGTACTTC	CSASKLVGQVRETQYF
-	many	TRBV30	TRBJ1-2	TGTGCCTGGAACCTCGGGGTTCCTATGGGCTACACCTTC	CAWNLGVPMGYTF
-	-	TRBV10-3	TRBJ2-1	TGTGCCATCAAGGGCAGGGAGAGGAATGAGCAGTTCTTC	CAIKGRERNEQFF
-	few	TRBV18	TRBJ2-7	TGTGCCAGCTCACCGTTGGGACCGCCCAGAAGCTCCTACGAGCAGTACTTC	CASSPLGPPRSSYEQYF
-	many	TRBV3-2	TRBJ1-4	TGTGCCACCCCAGATTTAATGGGGACAGCGAATGAAAAACTGTTTTTT	CATPDLMGTANEKLFF
-	-	TRBV20-1	TRBJ2-3	TGCAGTGCTAGAGATACTGGTCGATCCACAGATACGCAGTATTTT	CSARDTGRSTDTQYF
-	-	TRBV7-2	TRBJ2-7	TGTGCCAGCAGCTCCCCTTATAATACGCGCGAGCAGTACTTC	CASSSPYNTREQYF
TRBD2	few	TRBV10-3	TRBJ2-1	TGTGCCATCAGCGTACGTAAAGCGGGGGGCTACAGCTCCTACAATGAGCAGTTCTTC	CAISVRKAGGYSSYNEQFF
-	few	TRBV27	TRBJ1-3	TGTGCCAGCAGTGAAACATACGGGGGAAACACCATATATTTT	CASSETYGGNTIYF
-	many	TRBV18	TRBJ2-7	TGTGCCAGCTCACCCTCGACTAGGCTCCACGAGCAGTACTTC	CASSPSTRLHEQYF
TRBD1	many	TRBV30	TRBJ1-2	TGTGCCTGGAGTGTACAGGGGACAGCAACTAACTATGGCTACACCTTC	CAWSVQGTATNYGYTF
TRBD1	few	TRBV19	TRBJ1-2	TGTGCCTCCAGCCCCAACCTCGGGACAGTCTATGGCTACACCTTC	CASSPNLGTVYGYTF
-	-	TRBV2	TRBJ1-5	TGTGCCAGCAGTGGAAGGAATCAGCCCCAGCATTTT	CASSGRNQPQHF
TRBD1	-	TRBV7-6	TRBJ2-7	TGTGCCAGCAGCCCGGACAGGCCAAGCTCCTACGAGCAGTACTTC	CASSPDRPSSYEQYF
TRBD1	-	TRBV5-1	TRBJ2-7	TGCGCCAGCTGGGGTCCGGGACAGGGTAAGGGGCCCGCCTACGAGCAGTACTTC	CASWGPGQGKGPAYEQYF
TRBD1	-	TRBV5-1	TRBJ2-1	TGCGCCAGCAGCCCAGGACAGGGTGCAAGCTCCTACAATGAGCAGTTCTTC	CASSPGQGASSYNEQFF
-	few	TRBV9	TRBJ1-6	TGTGCCAGCAGCGATACTGCCAGGGGAGATAATTCACCCCTCCACTTT	CASSDTARGDNSPLHF
TRBD2	few	TRBV28	TRBJ2-5	TGTGCCGTAGCGGGCTTCCAAGAGACCCAGTACTTC	CAVAGFQETQYF
-	few	TRBV10-3	TRBJ2-2	TGTGCCATCAGTGCTTCAGGGAACACCGGGGAGCTGTTTTTT	CAISASGNTGELFF